These 32 T cell receptor beta chains were sequenced from one sample in a study of OX40 agonist ivuxolimab in advanced cancers. Assay used: immunoSEQ multiplex PCR; TCRdb lists only in-frame clones, some missing. The table lists roughly 43,000 clones, around 85% of them singletons, with 30% to 45% in the top ten. Sequences were derived from CD4+ or CD8+ T cells sorted from blood, sampled in a trial of the OX40 agonist ivuxolimab. The source is an adult with an advanced solid tumor such as melanoma, head and neck, liver or kidney cancer.

This sequence joins TRBV6-1 and TRBJ2-7; 9 bases map to TRBD1. Germline-derived CDR1 and CDR2 are MNHNS and SASEGT. J gave up 4 bases and V 6 bases, and 7 bases lay outside the gene matches. The CDR3 has 14 residues. For the CDR3, the DNA is TGTGCCAGCAGACCCCCGGACAGGGGTTACGAGCAGTACTTC. This translates into CASRPPDRGYEQYF.

In this sample, this clone turned up a few times. The gene calls are TRBV11-2 and TRBJ2-7; D may be TRBD1 (6 bases). The CDR3 is made up of 12 amino acids. Germline-derived CDR1 and CDR2 are SGHAT and FQNNGV. V was clipped by 5 bases and J by 6 bases, with 11 bases between them. The CDR3 region has the DNA TGTGCCAGCAGCGGACAGTTCGGCGAGCAGTACTTC. Its translation: CASSGQFGEQYF.

The chain links TRBV6-4 to TRBJ1-3; D possibly corresponds to TRBD1 (6 bases). The germline V and J ends were trimmed by 5 bases and 2 bases, with 10 bases remaining between them. The CDR3 length is 14 residues. The germline gives CDR1 MRHNA, CDR2 SNTAGT. CDR3 nucleotide sequence: TGTGCCAGCAGTTACGAGGGGGCTGGAAACACCATATATTTT. This codes for CASSYEGAGNTIYF.

The V gene is TRBV7-2, the J gene TRBJ2-3; no clear D. This CDR3 comprises 15 residues. Germline CDR1 reads SGHTA; CDR2 reads FQGNSA. V was clipped by 0 bases and J by 2 bases, with 9 bases between them. The CDR3 loop is CASSLAHVPTDTQYF. The CDR3 coding sequence is TGTGCCAGCAGCTTAGCGCATGTCCCCACAGATACGCAGTATTTT.

This sequence joins TRBV9 and TRBJ1-1, with D uncertain. The CDR3 sequence is 13 residues long. Germline values: CDR1 SGDLS, CDR2 YYNGEE. Trimming cost V 5 bases and J 3 bases, with 11 bases left between them. The chain's CDR3 is CASRGSLDTEAFF. Here the CDR3 DNA reads TGTGCCAGCAGGGGCTCATTGGACACTGAAGCTTTCTTT.

The chain uses TRBV5-4 and TRBJ2-2; D call uncertain. The CDR3 runs 11 residues. Germline assignment: CDR1 SGHNT and CDR2 YYREEE (reference sequence). The V end lost 7 bases, the J end lost 8 bases, and 9 bases lay between the germline ends. The CDR3 sequence is CASFEAGELFF. The CDR3 DNA sequence: TGTGCCAGCTTTGAGGCTGGGGAGCTGTTTTTT.

The genes are TRBV6-1 and TRBJ1-2, with 7 bases lining up with TRBD1. V was clipped by 7 bases and J by 8 bases; unmatched bases: 7. Germline values: CDR1 MNHNS, CDR2 SASEGT. The CDR3 loop spans 12 amino acids. CDR3 region: CASKEGARGYTF. The CDR3 coding sequence is TGTGCCAGCAAGGAGGGGGCGCGCGGCTACACCTTC.

V gene TRBV4-1 combines with J gene TRBJ2-3; no firm D call. CDR1 MGHRA and CDR2 YSYEKL come from the germline V gene. CDR3 length: 15 amino acids. V was cut by 4 bases and J by 0 bases, with 11 bases left in between. As DNA, the CDR3 is TGCGCCAGCAGCCGATTAGGGTCTAGCACAGATACGCAGTATTTT. As protein: CASSRLGSSTDTQYF.

This clone showed up just a few times. The V call is TRBV2, the J call TRBJ2-7; D might be TRBD1 (8 bases). Trimming took 0 bases from V and 6 from J, leaving 18 bases between them. The CDR3 sequence is 16 residues long. Germline V lookup: CDR1 SNHLY, CDR2 FYNNEI. The CDR3, as DNA: TGTGCCAGCAGTGAAGCGCGATTACAGGGGGAGGGCGAGCAGTACTTC. This translates into CASSEARLQGEGEQYF.

The chain has TRBV5-1 and TRBJ2-7; tentatively, D is TRBD2 (6 bases). Per the germline V gene, CDR1 is SGHRS and CDR2 is YFSETQ. The V end was cut by 2 bases, the J end by 5 bases, with 17 bases between. The CDR3 has 15 residues. The CDR3 DNA sequence: TGCGCCAGCAGCTTAACCGGGACTCCGGGGGACGAGCAGTACTTC. Translating gives CASSLTGTPGDEQYF.

The chain couples TRBV19 to TRBJ2-1; weak D call: TRBD1 (5 bases). The CDR3 sequence is 17 residues long. Germline V CDR1 and CDR2: LNHDA, SQIVND (reference sequence). V dropped 6 bases and J dropped 2 bases, with 20 bases sitting between them. CDR3 bases: TGTGCCAGTAGGATCTCCGGGCGACAGAACGCCTACAATGAGCAGTTCTTC. Translation gives CASRISGRQNAYNEQFF.

The rearrangement joins TRBV5-4 to TRBJ2-5; no clear D gene. The CDR3 covers 15 residues. Deletions cut 3 bases from V and 5 bases from J, with 17 bases between. Germline assignment: CDR1 SGHNT and CDR2 YYREEE (reference sequence). CDR3: CASSSYRQERETQYF. Written as DNA, the CDR3 is TGTGCCAGCAGCTCCTATAGACAAGAACGGGAGACCCAGTACTTC.

The rearrangement links TRBV6-1 to TRBJ2-3; 10 bases map to TRBD2. V was pared by 7 bases and J by 4 bases, with 8 bases of the junction left unmatched. This CDR3 region has 15 residues. From germline, CDR1 is MNHNS and CDR2 SASEGT. The CDR3 region has the DNA TGTGCCAGCACTCCGGAGCGGGGGGGGGCAGATACGCAGTATTTT. Translated, it gives CASTPERGGADTQYF.

The J gene is TRBJ2-3, the V gene TRBV9; 8 nucleotides agree with TRBD2. Germline V gene sequence: CDR1 SGDLS, CDR2 YYNGEE. The CDR3 loop spans 17 amino acids. J lost 0 bases, V lost 1 base, and 7 bases had no gene match. DNA for the CDR3: TGTGCCAGCAGCGTATACGGTAGCGGGGCAAGCACAGATACGCAGTATTTT. Protein product: CASSVYGSGASTDTQYF.

This chain's CDR3 is CASSYQKDQYF. For the CDR3, the DNA is TGTGCCAGCAGTTACCAGAAGGACCAGTACTTC. The chain joins TRBV6-6 to TRBJ2-5; D unclear. CDR1 and CDR2 (germline): MNHNY, SVGAGI (reference sequence). The germline V and J ends were trimmed by 2 bases and 10 bases, with 8 bases remaining between them. The CDR3 runs 11 residues.

V is TRBV7-6 and J is TRBJ2-5; 9 nucleotides line up with TRBD2. The CDR3 runs 17 residues. The V segment lost 5 bases and the J segment 5 bases; nucleotides outside the gene matches: 15. Per germline, CDR1 SGHVS and CDR2 FNYEAQ. The CDR3 DNA sequence: TGTGCCAGCAGCCGTCTCCTGCGGGGGGGCCTCGGGGAGACCCAGTACTTC. Translated, it gives CASSRLLRGGLGETQYF. The full variable domain, in which reference TRBV7-6 and TRBJ2-5 provide the parts outside the CDR3, is GAGVSQSPRYKVTKRGQDVALRCDPISGHVSLYWYRQALGQGPEFLTYFNYEAQQDKSGLPNDRFSAERPEGSISTLTIQRTEQRDSAMYRCASSRLLRGGLGETQYFGPGTRLLVL.

V usage is TRBV15 and J usage is TRBJ2-7, with 8 bases fitting TRBD2. Per the germline V gene, CDR1 is LNHNV and CDR2 is YYDKDF (reference sequence). The V and J ends lost 5 bases and 5 bases, in that order; junction bases with no gene match: 8. The length of the CDR3 is 14 residues. CDR3: CATSSTGGAHEQYF. DNA for the CDR3: TGTGCCACCAGCTCAACGGGGGGGGCCCACGAGCAGTACTTC.

This clone was seen only once. CDR3 loop: CASADSFGGQPQHF. Here the CDR3 DNA reads TGTGCCAGCGCGGACAGTTTCGGGGGTCAGCCCCAGCATTTT. The V and J genes are TRBV2 and TRBJ1-5; D might be TRBD1 (6 bases). The CDR3 contains 14 residues. Germline values: CDR1 SNHLY, CDR2 FYNNEI. V was pared by 8 bases and J by 6 bases, with 17 bases between.

The chain uses TRBV12-2 and TRBJ2-1; TRBD2 was called by the table and not checked on the DNA. TRBV12-2 is labeled a pseudogene. The CDR3 totals 15 residues. DNA of the CDR3: TGTGCAAGTCGCTTAACTAGCGGGAATTACAATGAGCAGTTCTTC. Translation gives CASRLTSGNYNEQFF.

The chain has TRBV7-6 and TRBJ2-2; possibly TRBD1 or TRBD2 for D (5 bases each). V dropped 1 base and J dropped 5 bases, with 17 bases sitting between them. CDR3 length equals 17 residues. From germline, CDR1 is SGHVS and CDR2 FNYEAQ. The CDR3 DNA is TGTGCCAGCAGCTTAGAGGTTGGGGGATCGAGAACCGGGGAGCTGTTTTTT. It encodes CASSLEVGGSRTGELFF.

This chain links TRBV15 with TRBJ1-2; 8 bases map to TRBD1. From germline, CDR1 is LNHNV and CDR2 YYDKDF (reference sequence). V lost 8 bases, J lost 4 bases, and 6 bases stayed unmatched. The CDR3 contains 13 residues. CDR3 in DNA: TGTGCCACCGAGGACAGGGCCAGCTATGGCTACACCTTC. Amino acids: CATEDRASYGYTF.

The chain recombines TRBV9 with TRBJ2-3; the D gene could be TRBD1 or TRBD2 (5 bases each). The CDR3 loop spans 18 amino acids. Looked up from germline, CDR1 is SGDLS and CDR2 is YYNGEE. V dropped 0 bases and J dropped 1 base, with 18 bases sitting between them. This chain's CDR3 is CASSVESLQLGGTDTQYF. CDR3 nucleotides: TGTGCCAGCAGCGTAGAATCACTCCAACTGGGGGGCACAGATACGCAGTATTTT. Combining the CDR3 with reference TRBV9 and TRBJ2-3 gives the whole variable domain DSGVTQTPKHLITATGQRVTLRCSPRSGDLSVYWYQQSLDQGLQFLIQYYNGEERAKGNILERFSAQQFPDLHSELNLSSLELGDSALYFCASSVESLQLGGTDTQYFGPGTRLTVL.

This clone was seen only once. The chain carries TRBV18 and TRBJ1-4; no clear D. Germline-derived CDR1 and CDR2 are KGHSH and LQKENI. The CDR3 loop spans 13 amino acids. V gave up 5 bases and J gave up 7 bases, with 11 bases separating them. The CDR3 is CASSSHLGEKLFF. For the CDR3, the DNA is TGTGCCAGCTCATCTCACTTAGGTGAAAAACTGTTTTTT.

The genes are TRBV19 and TRBJ1-1, with a possible D match to TRBD1 (6 bases). Per germline, CDR1 LNHDA and CDR2 SQIVND (reference sequence). The CDR3 is made up of 14 amino acids. Trimming stripped 3 bases from V and 3 bases from J, with 11 bases between. In DNA form, the CDR3 reads TGTGCCAGTAGTATCGGCCAGGGGTACACTGAAGCTTTCTTT. It codes for CASSIGQGYTEAFF.

This clone has only one observation. The genes are TRBV28 and TRBJ1-2; 10 positions agree with TRBD1. This CDR3 is built from 15 residues. Germline V gives CDR1 MDHEN, CDR2 SYDVKM. Trimming at V came to 7 bases and at J to 8 bases, leaving 13 bases not matched to a gene. The CDR3 sequence is CASTTGGTGARGYTF. The CDR3 DNA reads as TGTGCCAGCACCACCGGCGGGACAGGGGCTCGAGGCTACACCTTC.

The chain has TRBV6-6 and TRBJ1-2; D not certain. CDR3 length: 12 residues. Between the trimmed V and J ends, which lost 7 bases and 0 bases, there was a span of 6 bases. Germline CDR1 is MNHNY and CDR2 is SVGAGI (reference sequence). This chain's CDR3 is CASKEANYGYTF. The CDR3 DNA follows: TGTGCCAGCAAGGAAGCTAACTATGGCTACACCTTC.

This chain joins TRBV5-6 and TRBJ2-5; D unclear. V lost 0 bases and J lost 5, with 11 bases in between. There are 14 residues in the CDR3. CDR1 and CDR2 from the germline V gene are SGHDT and YYEEEE. This CDR3 is CASSLEQSWETQYF. CDR3 coding DNA: TGTGCCAGCAGCTTGGAACAGAGTTGGGAGACCCAGTACTTC.

Only one count was recorded for this clone. The CDR3 is CASSPEVGSGNTIYF. The CDR3 region has the DNA TGCGCCAGCAGCCCGGAGGTTGGGTCTGGAAACACCATATATTTT. The chain is built from TRBV5-1 and TRBJ1-3; no definite D call. CDR3 length equals 15 residues. Germline CDR1 SGHRS, CDR2 YFSETQ. The V end was cut by 4 bases, the J end by 1 base, with 12 bases between.

V gene TRBV28 combines with J gene TRBJ2-4; 8 bases fit TRBD1. Trimming cost V 5 bases and J 8 bases; bases outside gene matches: 11. Per germline, CDR1 MDHEN and CDR2 SYDVKM. This CDR3 is built from 15 residues. CDR3 nucleotide sequence: TGTGCCAGCAGTCCCCCAGGGGGCAGGGTATACATTCAGTACTTC. Translating it yields CASSPPGGRVYIQYF.

The chain uses TRBV5-4 and TRBJ2-2; D is undetermined. The length of the CDR3 is 12 residues. Germline V gives CDR1 SGHNT, CDR2 YYREEE (reference sequence). The V end lost 0 bases, the J end lost 7 bases, and 4 bases lay between the germline ends. CDR3 coding DNA: TGTGCCAGCAGCTTGGTAGGCGGGGAGCTGTTTTTT. Translating it yields CASSLVGGELFF.

The V gene is TRBV6-1, the J gene TRBJ2-5; 7 bases line up with TRBD2. V dropped 5 bases and J dropped 4; count of bases not matched to a gene: 7. The germline V gene encodes CDR1 MNHNS and CDR2 SASEGT. The CDR3 runs to 14 residues. CDR3 coding DNA: TGTGCCAGCAGTTCAGCGGGGTCCCCAGAGACCCAGTACTTC. Translating gives CASSSAGSPETQYF.

The chain is built from TRBV4-1 and TRBJ2-4; TRBD1 matches 9 bases. The CDR3 is 15 residues long. V trimming: 3 bases; J trimming: 6 bases; junction bases outside the gene matches: 6. Germline CDR1 and CDR2: MGHRA and YSYEKL. The CDR3, as DNA: TGCGCCAGCAGCCAGGAACAGGGGGCTGGAAACATTCAGTACTTC. Translating it yields CASSQEQGAGNIQYF.